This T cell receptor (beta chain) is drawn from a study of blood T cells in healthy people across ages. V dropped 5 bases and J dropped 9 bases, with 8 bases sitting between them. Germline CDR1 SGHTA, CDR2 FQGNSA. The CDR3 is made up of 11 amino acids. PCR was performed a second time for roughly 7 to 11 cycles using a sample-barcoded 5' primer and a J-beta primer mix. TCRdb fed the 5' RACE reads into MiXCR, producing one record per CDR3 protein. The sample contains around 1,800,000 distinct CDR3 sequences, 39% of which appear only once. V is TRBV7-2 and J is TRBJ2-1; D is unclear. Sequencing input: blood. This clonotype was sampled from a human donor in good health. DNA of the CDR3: TGTGCCAGCAGCATAACGGGTGAGCAGTTCTTC. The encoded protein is CASSITGEQFF.